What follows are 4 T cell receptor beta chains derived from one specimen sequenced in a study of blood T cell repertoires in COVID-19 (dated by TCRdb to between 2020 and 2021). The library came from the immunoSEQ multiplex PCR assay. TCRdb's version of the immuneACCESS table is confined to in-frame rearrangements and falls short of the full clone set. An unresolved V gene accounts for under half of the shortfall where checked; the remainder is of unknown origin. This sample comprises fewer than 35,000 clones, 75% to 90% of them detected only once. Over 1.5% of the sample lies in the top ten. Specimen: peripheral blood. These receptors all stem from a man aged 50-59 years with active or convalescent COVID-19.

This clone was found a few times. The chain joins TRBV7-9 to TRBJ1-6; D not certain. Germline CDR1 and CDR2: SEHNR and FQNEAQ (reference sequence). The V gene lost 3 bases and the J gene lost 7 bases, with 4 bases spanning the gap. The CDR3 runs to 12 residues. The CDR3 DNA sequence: TGTGCCAGCAGCTTGAGAAATTCACCCCTCCACTTT. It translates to CASSLRNSPLHF.

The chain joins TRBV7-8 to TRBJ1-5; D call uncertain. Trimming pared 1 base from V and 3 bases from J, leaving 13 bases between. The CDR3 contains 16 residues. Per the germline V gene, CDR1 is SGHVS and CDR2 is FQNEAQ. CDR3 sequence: CASSLGWGEVNQPQHF. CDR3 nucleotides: TGTGCCAGCAGCTTAGGCTGGGGAGAGGTCAATCAGCCCCAGCATTTT. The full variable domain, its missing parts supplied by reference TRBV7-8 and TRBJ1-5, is GAGVSQSPRYKVAKRGQDVALRCDPISGHVSLFWYQQALGQGPEFLTYFQNEAQLDKSGLPSDRFFAERPEGSVSTLKIQRTQQEDSAVYLCASSLGWGEVNQPQHFGDGTRLSIL.

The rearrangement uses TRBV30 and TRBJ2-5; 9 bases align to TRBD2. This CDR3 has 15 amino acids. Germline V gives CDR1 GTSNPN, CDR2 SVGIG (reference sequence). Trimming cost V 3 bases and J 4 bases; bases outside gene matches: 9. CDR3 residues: CAWSGLATRGETQYF. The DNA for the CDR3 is TGTGCCTGGAGCGGACTAGCGACCAGGGGAGAGACCCAGTACTTC.

CDR3 coding DNA: TGCAGCGTTGAGGGACAGGGGGCGCTCGGCTACACCTTC. Protein product: CSVEGQGALGYTF. The chain combines TRBV29-1 with TRBJ1-2; 12 positions match TRBD1. V lost 3 bases, J lost 8 bases, and 4 bases stayed unmatched. Germline CDR1 is SQVTM and CDR2 is ANQGSEA. The CDR3 has 13 amino acids. Together with reference TRBV29-1 and TRBJ1-2, the CDR3 gives the full variable domain: SAVISQKPSRDICQRGTSLTIQCQVDSQVTMMFWYRQQPGQSLTLIATANQGSEATYESGFVIDKFPISRPNLTFSTLTVSNMSPEDSSIYLCSVEGQGALGYTFGSGTRLTVV.